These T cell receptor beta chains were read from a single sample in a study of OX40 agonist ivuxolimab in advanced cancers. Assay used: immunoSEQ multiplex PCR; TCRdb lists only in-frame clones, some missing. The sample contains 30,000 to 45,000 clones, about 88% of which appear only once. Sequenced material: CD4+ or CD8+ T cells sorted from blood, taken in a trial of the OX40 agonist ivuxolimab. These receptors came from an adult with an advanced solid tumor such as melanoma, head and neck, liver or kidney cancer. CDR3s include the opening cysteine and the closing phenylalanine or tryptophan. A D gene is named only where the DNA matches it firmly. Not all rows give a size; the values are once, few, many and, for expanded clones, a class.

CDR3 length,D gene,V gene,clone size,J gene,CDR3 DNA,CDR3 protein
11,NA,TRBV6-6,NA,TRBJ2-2,TGTGCCAGCAGATACACCGGGGAGCTGTTTTTT,CASRYTGELFF
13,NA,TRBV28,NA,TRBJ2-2,TGTGCCAGCAGTTTCTCATTGGCCGGGGAGCTGTTTTTT,CASSFSLAGELFF
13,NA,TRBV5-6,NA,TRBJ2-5,TGTGCCAGCAGCCGGGACACTCAAGAGACCCAGTACTTC,CASSRDTQETQYF
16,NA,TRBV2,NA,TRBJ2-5,TGTGCCAGCAGTGAAGCCGAACATCGGGGCTCGGAGACCCAGTACTTC,CASSEAEHRGSETQYF
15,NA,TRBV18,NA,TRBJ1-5,TGTGCCAGCTCACCACAGAGGGGAGCTGGGCAGCCCCAGCATTTT,CASSPQRGAGQPQHF
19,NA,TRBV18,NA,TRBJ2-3,TGTGCCAGCTCACCACTTCTCGGCAGTTCTTCCTCCCCCACAGATACGCAGTATTTT,CASSPLLGSSSSPTDTQYF
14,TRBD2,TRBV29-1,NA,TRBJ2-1,TGCAGCGAAGGACTAGCGGGGTCCTACAATGAGCAGTTCTTC,CSEGLAGSYNEQFF
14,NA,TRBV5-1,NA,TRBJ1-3,TGCGCCAGCAGCAGAACAGGTTCTGGAAACACCATATATTTT,CASSRTGSGNTIYF
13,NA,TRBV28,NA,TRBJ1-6,TGTGCCAGCAGTTTCCACAGGGTCCCACCCCTCCACTTT,CASSFHRVPPLHF
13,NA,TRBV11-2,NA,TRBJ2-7,TGTGCCAGCAGCCCGAGGACGTCCTACGAGCAGTACTTC,CASSPRTSYEQYF
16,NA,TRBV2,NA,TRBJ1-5,TGTGCCAGCAGTGGGTACAGGTTAGGCCAGTACCAGCCCCAGCATTTT,CASSGYRLGQYQPQHF
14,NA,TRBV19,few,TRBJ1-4,TGTGCCACCCCGGTGGGCGGGGCTAATGAAAAACTGTTTTTT,CATPVGGANEKLFF
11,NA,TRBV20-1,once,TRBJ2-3,TGCAGTGCTAGCCTTTCAGATACGCAGTATTTT,CSASLSDTQYF
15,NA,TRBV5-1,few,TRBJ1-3,TGCGCCAGCAGCACAACTGCTTACTCTGGAAACACCATATATTTT,CASSTTAYSGNTIYF
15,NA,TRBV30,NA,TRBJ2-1,TGTGCCTGGATCCTCCCGGGCCAGGTAGGCAATGAGCAGTTCTTC,CAWILPGQVGNEQFF
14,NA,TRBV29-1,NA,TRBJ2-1,TGCAGCGTTGACAACCCGAGCTCCTACAATGAGCAGTTCTTC,CSVDNPSSYNEQFF
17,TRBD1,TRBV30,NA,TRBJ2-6,TGTGCCTGGAGGAGGGGGCGGTTGAGGGCTGGGGCCAACGTCCTGACTTTC,CAWRRGRLRAGANVLTF
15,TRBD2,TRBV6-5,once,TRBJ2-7,TGTGCCAGCAGTTACGTAGCGGGGGGTACCTACGAGCAGTACTTC,CASSYVAGGTYEQYF
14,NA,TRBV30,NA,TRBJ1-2,TGTGCCTGGAAGGGAGCCGGCTCTAACTATGGCTACACCTTC,CAWKGAGSNYGYTF
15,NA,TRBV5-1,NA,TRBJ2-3,TGCGCCAGCAGCCCGGGGACTGGCGGGGCAGATACGCAGTATTTT,CASSPGTGGADTQYF
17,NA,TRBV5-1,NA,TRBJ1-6,TGCGCCAGCAGCAAGGAACCGGGACCGGGGGTTAATTCACCCCTCCACTTT,CASSKEPGPGVNSPLHF
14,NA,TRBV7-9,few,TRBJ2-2,TGTGCCAGCAGCTTAGCGGGGAACACCGGGGAGCTGTTTTTT,CASSLAGNTGELFF
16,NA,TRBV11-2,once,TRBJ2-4,TGTGCCAGCAGCTTAAATTCGGGGATAGCCAAAAACATTCAGTACTTC,CASSLNSGIAKNIQYF
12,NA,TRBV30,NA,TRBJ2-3,TGTGCCTGGAGTGGTCCATCAGATACGCAGTATTTT,CAWSGPSDTQYF
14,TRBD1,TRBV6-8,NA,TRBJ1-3,TGTGCCAGCCCAAGCAGGGGGTCTGGAAACACCATATATTTT,CASPSRGSGNTIYF
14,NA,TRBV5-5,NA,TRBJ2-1,TGTGCCAGCAGCACCAGGGGTCGGTACAATGAGCAGTTCTTC,CASSTRGRYNEQFF
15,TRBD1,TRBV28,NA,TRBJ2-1,TGTGCCAGCATCACCTACAGGGGAAAATACAATGAGCAGTTCTTC,CASITYRGKYNEQFF
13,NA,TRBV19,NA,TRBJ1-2,TGTGCCAGTAGTACGATGACAGTGGGTGGCTACACCTTC,CASSTMTVGGYTF
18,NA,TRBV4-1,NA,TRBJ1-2,TGCGCCAGCAGCCACCCCCGAAAGGAGAAGCCAGCGAACTATGGCTACACCTTC,CASSHPRKEKPANYGYTF
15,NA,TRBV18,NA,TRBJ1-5,TGTGCCAGCTCACCACGGTATACTTCCGGGACACTTCAGCATTTT,CASSPRYTSGTLQHF
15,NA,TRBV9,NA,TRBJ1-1,TGTGCCAGCAGCGCCCAAACTGTTATGAACACTGAAGCTTTCTTT,CASSAQTVMNTEAFF
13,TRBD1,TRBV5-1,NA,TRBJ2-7,TGCGCCAGCAGCTTCCCAGGGGGCTACGAGCAGTACTTC,CASSFPGGYEQYF
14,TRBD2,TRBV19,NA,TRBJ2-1,TGTGCCAGTAGTATAGTGGGGGGGAACAATGAGCAGTTCTTC,CASSIVGGNNEQFF
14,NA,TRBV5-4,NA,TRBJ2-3,TGTGCCAGCAGCTTGCAGCAGGGCACAGATACGCAGTATTTT,CASSLQQGTDTQYF
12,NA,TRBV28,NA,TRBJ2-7,TGTGCCAGCAGTTTGTGGGGCTACGAGCAGTACTTC,CASSLWGYEQYF
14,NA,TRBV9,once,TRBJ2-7,TGTGCCAGCAGCGTAGGGGTTTGGGAATACGAGCAGTACTTC,CASSVGVWEYEQYF
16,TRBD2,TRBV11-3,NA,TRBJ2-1,TGTGCCAGCAGCCGGAGACTAGCGGGGGGAGACAATGAGCAGTTCTTC,CASSRRLAGGDNEQFF
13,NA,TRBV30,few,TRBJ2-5,TGTGCCTGGAGTGGTGAGTGGGGCCAGACCCAGTACTTC,CAWSGEWGQTQYF
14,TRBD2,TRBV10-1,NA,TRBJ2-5,TGCGCCAGCAGTGCCAGCGGGAGGCGGGAGACCCAGTACTTC,CASSASGRRETQYF
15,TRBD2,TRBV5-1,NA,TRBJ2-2,TGCGCCAGCAGCTGGACTAGCGGGAGTCCCGGGGAGCTGTTTTTT,CASSWTSGSPGELFF
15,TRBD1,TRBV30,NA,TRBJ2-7,TGTGCCTGGGGCACCCAGGGGACAGCGACCTACGAGCAGTACTTC,CAWGTQGTATYEQYF